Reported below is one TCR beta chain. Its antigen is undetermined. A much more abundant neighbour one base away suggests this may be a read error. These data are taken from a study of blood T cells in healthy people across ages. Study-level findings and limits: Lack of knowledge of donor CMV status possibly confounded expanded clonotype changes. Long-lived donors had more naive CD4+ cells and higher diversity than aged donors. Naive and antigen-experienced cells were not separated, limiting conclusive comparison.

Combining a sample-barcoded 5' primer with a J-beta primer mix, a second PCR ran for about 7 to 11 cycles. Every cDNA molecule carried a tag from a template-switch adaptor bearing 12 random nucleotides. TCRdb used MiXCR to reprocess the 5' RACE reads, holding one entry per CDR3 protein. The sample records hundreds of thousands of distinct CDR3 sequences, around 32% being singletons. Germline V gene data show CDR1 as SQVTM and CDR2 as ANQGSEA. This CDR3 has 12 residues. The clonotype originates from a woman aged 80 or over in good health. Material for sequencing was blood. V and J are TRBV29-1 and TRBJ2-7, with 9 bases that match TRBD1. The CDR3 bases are TGCAACGTGGGGAACCGACAGGGGGGGCAGTACTTC. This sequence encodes CNVGNRQGGQYF.